The entry below describes one TCR beta chain. Its antigen is currently unknown. Sorting defined naive CD4+ as CD4+CD8-CD45RO-CD45RA+ and naive CD8+ as CD8+CD4-CD45RA+CD27bright. A linear amplification protocol produced the TCR libraries from about 0.45 ug of total RNA. Via MiXCR, TCRdb re-called the reads, giving one row per CDR3 protein. In the table there are 200,000 or so distinct CDR3 sequences, 65% to 75% of which are singletons. The data are from a study of healthy donors' naive CD4 and CD8 T cells. Study-wide context: A new alpha primer set targeted every functional IMGT alpha variant. Findings of the study overall: The study did not address homeostatic proliferation effects in naive T cells. Most V and J genes were reportedly biased between naive CD4+ and CD8+ cells.

Germline loops: CDR1 SQVTM, CDR2 ANQGSEA. CDR3 size: 12 residues. Trimming took 1 base from V and 8 from J, leaving 10 bases between them. Sequencing used naive CD4+ and CD8+ T cells sorted from blood, pooled from several donors. This sequence joins TRBV29-1 and TRBJ2-3; D assignment may be TRBD1 or TRBD2 (5 bases each). The sequence was obtained from a pool of human donors in good health; the sample pools cells from several healthy donors. CDR3 region: CSVEVEGTTQYF. The CDR3 nucleotides are TGCAGCGTTGAAGTTGAAGGGACTACGCAGTATTTT.